The sequence of this T cell receptor (beta chain) was determined in a study of response to subunit inactivated influenza vaccine. Study-wide findings and caveats: After each seasonal influenza vaccination, few new T cells are recruited, the authors suggested.

The CDR3 consists of 13 residues. V lost 7 bases and J lost 2; bases outside the gene matches: 5. Concerning this clonotype itself: The antigen remains undetermined.

TCRdb reprocessed the RT-PCR reads with MiXCR, giving one entry per CDR3 protein. The data hold roughly 760,000 distinct CDR3 sequences, with around 20% observed a single time. The TCR sequence derives from a man aged 45 to 65 who received an inactivated influenza vaccine. Here the sequenced sample was PBMCs from blood, taken about 5 days after vaccination. V is TRBV12-3 or TRBV12-4 and J is TRBJ2-7, with 7 nucleotides matching TRBD2. CDR3 sequence (DNA): TGTGCCAGCACAACCACTAGCGCCTACGAGCAGTACTTC. Its protein is CASTTTSAYEQYF.